This T cell receptor (beta chain) originates from a study of T cells after yellow fever vaccination. A single record per CDR3 protein comes from TCRdb applying MiXCR to the 5' RACE reads. The sample shows roughly 520,000 distinct CDR3 sequences, less than 25% of them seen only once. V gave up 2 bases and J gave up 3 bases, with 7 bases separating them. This CDR3 spans 14 amino acids. The germline CDR1 and CDR2 sequences are MGHDK and SYGVNS. The specimen was PBMCs, collected approximately 22 days after the first yellow fever vaccination. The J gene is TRBJ1-4, the V gene TRBV25-1; D uncertain. This TCR was recovered from a man younger than 30 who received the YFV17D yellow fever vaccine. In DNA form, the CDR3 reads TGTGCCAGCAGTGAACAACCGGCTAATGAAAAACTGTTTTTT. Translation: CASSEQPANEKLFF.